These 6 T cell receptor beta chains originate from one sample sequenced in a study of cytomegalovirus exposure and HLA in healthy donors. PCR used 60 Vbeta primers and 13 Jbeta primers. The protocol was immunoSEQ multiplex PCR, while the TCRdb copy is restricted to in-frame clones and leaves out a portion. The sample consists of 150,000 to 200,000 clones, less than 80% of them appearing once. The specimen sequenced was PBMCs. Receptors were obtained from a man aged 35 to 55 in good health and CMV-seronegative.

J is TRBJ2-2 and V is TRBV7-9; D not resolved. The germline CDR1 and CDR2 sequences are SEHNR and FQNEAQ (reference sequence). The V gene lost 5 bases and the J gene lost 8 bases, with 6 bases spanning the gap. This CDR3 has 11 residues. The CDR3 region is CASSIGGELFF. The CDR3 nucleotides read TGTGCCAGCAGCATCGGGGGGGAGCTGTTTTTT.

A note on this clone: Other DNA sequences in the same sample also yield this CDR3. V is TRBV6-4 and J is TRBJ1-5; TRBD1 matches 10 bases. J gave up 9 bases and V 6 bases, and 17 bases lay outside the gene matches. This CDR3 is built from 17 residues. Germline V CDR1 and CDR2: MRHNA, SNTAGT. In nucleotides, the CDR3 is TGTGCCAGCAGGGGGGCAAACCGGGACAGGGGTGTAGGGCCCCAGCATTTT. It yields the protein CASRGANRDRGVGPQHF.

The rearrangement uses TRBV4-1 and TRBJ2-3; D perhaps matches TRBD1 (8 bases). The CDR3 has 16 amino acids. V shed 0 bases and J shed 6 bases, with 16 bases lying between them. Germline lookup yields CDR1 MGHRA and CDR2 YSYEKL. This CDR3 is CASSQEDRGGEDTQYF. CDR3 DNA sequence: TGCGCCAGCAGCCAAGAAGACAGGGGAGGGGAGGATACGCAGTATTTT.

The chain carries TRBV30 and TRBJ1-2, with D uncertain. V lost 0 bases, J lost 7 bases, and 15 bases lay in between. This CDR3 contains 14 residues. Germline CDR1 is GTSNPN and CDR2 is SVGIG (reference sequence). CDR3 coding DNA: TGTGCCTGGAGTGTTCCAGGTCTAACTTTTGGCTACACCTTC. Its translation: CAWSVPGLTFGYTF.

A note on this clone: At one boundary the junction diverges from the germline segment, which might be a read error. This chain joins TRBV7-9 and TRBJ1-1; 11 bases are shared with TRBD1. Germline V gives CDR1 SEHNR, CDR2 FQNEAQ (reference sequence). The CDR3 consists of 14 residues. DNA for the CDR3: TGTTCCAGCAGCTGGGACAGGGGGACCACTGAAGCTTTCTTT. This sequence encodes CSSSWDRGTTEAFF.

The rearrangement joins TRBV5-4 to TRBJ2-1; TRBD2 matches at 8 bases. The CDR3 extends over 18 amino acids. Germline CDR1 is SGHNT and CDR2 is YYREEE (reference sequence). The V segment lost 4 bases and the J segment 6 bases; nucleotides outside the gene matches: 18. CDR3 nucleotides: TGTGCCAGCAGCATAAAGGGGAGTACGGGACTAGGCCCCAATGAGCAGTTCTTC. Translation gives CASSIKGSTGLGPNEQFF.